Sequencing of this T cell receptor (beta chain) was carried out in a study of identical twins. Whole-study findings and limits: While abundant cord blood beta clonotypes carried fewer insertions, memory repertoires showed no such pattern.

TCRdb recomputed calls from the 5' RACE reads with MiXCR, one row per CDR3 protein. There are a few hundred thousand distinct CDR3 sequences in the sample; 9.5% occur only once, and approximately 6.6% lies in the top ten. Trimming took 6 bases from V and 7 from J; bases not matched to a gene: 5. Per the germline V gene, CDR1 is LNHDA and CDR2 is SQIVND (reference sequence). CDR3 length: 14 amino acids. This clonotype occurred a few times. Its antigen is unknown. These same data were also listed under a study on yellow fever vaccine responses in identical twins.

This chain uses TRBV19 with TRBJ2-1; 11 nucleotides agree with TRBD1. Sequenced input: CD8+ T cells sorted from blood. The TCR originated in a woman aged 18-35 years in good health. CDR3 amino acids: CASRDRGHPNEQFF. Written as DNA, the CDR3 is TGTGCCAGTAGGGACAGGGGGCACCCTAATGAGCAGTTCTTC.